This TCR beta chain was captured by sequencing in a study of blood T cell repertoires in COVID-19. Study-level background: The study drew acute and convalescent COVID-19 samples from the United States, Italy and Spain. PBMCs, B-cell-depleted T cells, or T cells were the source of the cDNA or gDNA that made up the material.

Authors' data handling: Amplification of reference gene primers was used by the study to estimate nucleated cell counts. This table comes from immunoSEQ multiplex PCR, and its TCRdb copy is limited to in-frame clones, with some not included. For V, J and clone size, that table is used; D and trimming come from the DNA. There are tens of thousands of clones in the sample; over 75% occur only once, and 12% lies in the top ten. Trimming took 5 bases from V and 8 from J; bases not matched to a gene: 11. The CDR3 consists of 14 residues. Germline lookup yields CDR1 GTSNPN and CDR2 SVGIG (reference sequence).

The source of this sequence is a man aged 70 or older with active or convalescent COVID-19. Sample: peripheral blood. The V call is TRBV30, the J call TRBJ1-2; TRBD1 matches 10 bases. CDR3 sequence reads: CAWGQTGTGEGYTF. The DNA of the CDR3 is TGTGCCTGGGGTCAGACCGGGACAGGGGAAGGCTACACCTTC.